This is a list of T cell receptor beta chains from one sample in a study of beta chain features in type 1 diabetes. The method was immunoSEQ multiplex PCR; TCRdb's version includes in-frame clones alone and lacks a portion of them. The table shows under 300,000 clones, with approximately 10% occurring only once. The sequencing sample was made of naive CD4+ T cells from blood. The receptor source for this set is a man aged 25-40 years with type 1 diabetes. Both conserved end residues are part of each CDR3. D genes are given only for firm matches.

CDR3 protein: CASSLSRAEQFF
V gene: TRBV5-1
D gene: -
J gene: TRBJ2-1

CDR3 protein: CASSWTSGGQETQYF
V gene: TRBV7-2
D gene: TRBD2
J gene: TRBJ2-5

CDR3 protein: CASSLWTGGGYEQYF
V gene: TRBV5-1
D gene: TRBD1
J gene: TRBJ2-7

CDR3 protein: CASSVLGASYEQYF
V gene: TRBV9
D gene: -
J gene: TRBJ2-7

CDR3 protein: CASSQDLGLEQFF
V gene: TRBV14
D gene: -
J gene: TRBJ2-1

CDR3 protein: CASRAWETQYF
V gene: TRBV2
D gene: -
J gene: TRBJ2-3

CDR3 protein: CASSSTGIRETQYF
V gene: TRBV7-8
D gene: -
J gene: TRBJ2-5

CDR3 protein: CASSSRGLSTGELFF
V gene: TRBV6-5
D gene: TRBD1
J gene: TRBJ2-2

CDR3 protein: CASFITNQETQYF
V gene: TRBV5-1
D gene: -
J gene: TRBJ2-5

CDR3 protein: CASSQRTPQRPHNEQFF
V gene: TRBV7-2
D gene: -
J gene: TRBJ2-1

CDR3 protein: CASSPTASGGAYEQFF
V gene: TRBV9
D gene: TRBD2
J gene: TRBJ2-1